This is a list of T cell receptor beta chains from one sample in a study of CD8+CD57+ T cells in acquired aplastic anemia. TCRdb called the reads again in MiXCR, with one record for every CDR3 protein. The sample has around 200,000 distinct CDR3 sequences, 45% to 60% seen once. Sequencing was performed on sorted CD4+, CD8+, or CD8+CD57+ T cells (not recorded which) from PBMCs. The receptors stem from a human donor with aplastic anemia. Both conserved end residues are part of each CDR3. A D gene is named only where the DNA matches it firmly. Part of the rows lack a size; the others show once, few, many or a class for expanded clones.

D	size	V	J	DNA	CDR3
NA	NA	TRBV10-3	TRBJ2-1	TGTGCCATCAGTGAGTCTGGCAGGGGTGGAGGGTATGAGCAGTTCTTC	CAISESGRGGGYEQFF
NA	many	TRBV10-1	TRBJ1-1	TGCGCCAGCAGTGAGTCGTCTTGGGAGAACACTGAAGCTTTCTTT	CASSESSWENTEAFF
NA	NA	TRBV15	TRBJ1-6	TGTGCCACCAGCAGAGGGGACTGGAGCTCCTATAATTCACCCCTCCACTTT	CATSRGDWSSYNSPLHF
NA	many	TRBV4-1	TRBJ2-1	TGCGCCAGCAGCCAAGAGGGCGGAGGCTCCCTTCGAAATGAGCAGTTCTTC	CASSQEGGGSLRNEQFF
NA	many	TRBV5-4	TRBJ2-7	TGTGCCAGCAGCCTGGGATTCACCACCTTGAGGGCAGGGCCCGCCTACGAGCAGTACTTC	CASSLGFTTLRAGPAYEQYF
NA	many	TRBV10-3	TRBJ1-1	TGTGCCATCAGTGAGTCGGGACAATCGGCCACTGAAGCTTTCTTT	CAISESGQSATEAFF
NA	many	TRBV19	TRBJ1-5	TGTGCCAGTAGTATCCCTCGAACAGGTTTCCAGCATTTT	CASSIPRTGFQHF
NA	NA	TRBV19	TRBJ2-6	TGTGCCAGCCATACAGGACCCTCTGGGGCCAACGTCCTGACTTTC	CASHTGPSGANVLTF
TRBD1	NA	TRBV20-1	TRBJ2-7	TGCAGTGCTAGATCCTCGACAGGGGTGGACGAGCAGTACTTC	CSARSSTGVDEQYF
TRBD2	many	TRBV7-9	TRBJ2-3	TGTGCCAGCAGCTTGACTAGCGGGGCGACAGATACGCAGTATTTT	CASSLTSGATDTQYF
TRBD2	few	TRBV2	TRBJ2-5	TGTGCCAGCATCAGCGGGAGTCGGGAGACCCAGTACTTC	CASISGSRETQYF
TRBD1	NA	TRBV25-1	TRBJ1-1	TGTGCCAGCAGGAATAGACAGGGGGCAGGTGAAGCTTTCTTT	CASRNRQGAGEAFF
TRBD1	NA	TRBV7-2	TRBJ2-7	TGTGCCAGCAGCTGGCCGGGACAGACGATTTACGAGCAGTACTTC	CASSWPGQTIYEQYF
NA	few	TRBV15	TRBJ2-5	TGTGCCACCAGTCGGGGCTACCAAGAGACCCAGTACTTC	CATSRGYQETQYF
NA	NA	TRBV10-3	TRBJ2-7	TGTGTCATGGGCAGACAGAGCTCCTACGAGCAGTACTTC	CVMGRQSSYEQYF
NA	NA	TRBV12-5	TRBJ2-1	TGTGCTAGTGGTTTGGGAATAGTTACTGAGCAGTTCTTC	CASGLGIVTEQFF
TRBD2	few	TRBV15	TRBJ2-2	TGTGCCACCAGCCTCCCCCGGGGGGAGGTGTTTTTT	CATSLPRGEVFF
TRBD1	NA	TRBV15	TRBJ1-4	TGTGCCACCAGCAGAGATGGACAGGGTGGGTACGAAAAACTGTTTTTT	CATSRDGQGGYEKLFF